A single T cell receptor (beta chain) is shown here with its context. Using immunoSEQ multiplex PCR, the repertoire was profiled, and TCRdb retains in-frame clones only, with some absent. The sample includes 2 million to 2.5 million clones, just over 90% of them seen just once. The sample comes from a study of shared clonotypes between healthy human individuals. The CDR3 totals 19 residues. The germline CDR1 and CDR2 sequences are SGHNT and YYREEE (reference sequence). The junction had 15 bases not matched to a gene; V was cut back by 3 bases and J by 3 bases. This chain uses TRBV5-4 with TRBJ2-1; 10 bases align to TRBD2. The source material was naive CD4+ T cells from PBMCs. Subset noted: CD45RA+ positively selected. The TCR comes from a man younger than 35 in good health. Some clones in this sample may be carry-over from other donors' samples. This chain's CDR3 is CASSSGSNGGLANYNEQFF. The DNA of the CDR3 is TGTGCCAGCAGCTCGGGATCGAACGGGGGACTAGCGAACTACAATGAGCAGTTCTTC.